This T cell receptor beta chain was captured in a study of a mutant IDH1 vaccine in newly diagnosed glioma (dated by TCRdb to the early 2020s). With respect to the entire study: Patients received eight vaccinations in weeks 1, 3, 5, 7, 11, 15, 19 and 23, corresponding to visits V03 through V10. In the chemotherapy-containing groups, vaccination started alongside temozolomide cycles, whereas in patients who had radiotherapy alone it started 4-6 weeks after radiotherapy. Prior to enrollment, standard therapy consisting of radiotherapy alone, temozolomide alone, or radiochemotherapy with temozolomide had been administered to patients, with the combination being received by most patients. Peripheral blood samples were drawn at six visits, namely V03 (baseline), V05, V07, V10, V12 and V13. Of the 32 patients who were treated, about 60% were male and about 40% were female, and the mean age was around 43 years. Longitudinal TCRB deep sequencing was done for 25 to 30 treated patients, wherever samples were available for exploratory analyses. Results the study describes overall, beyond this receptor: Pseudoprogression appeared unrelated to alterations in the top peripheral T cell clonotypes detected by TCRB sequencing. It was noted by the authors that analyses of patient blood samples could not be reproduced owing to sample limitations. Availability determined which PBMC samples were chosen for TCRB deep sequencing. Across multiple MHC alleles, vaccine-induced immune responses were seen in more than 90% of patients.

In regard to this clone: The antigen it recognizes is unknown. No base quality information exists; no much larger clone differs at one position.

The time point tag for this specimen amounts to: week 5, during vaccination. Each vaccine dose was 300 ug of a 20-mer mutant IDH1 peptide in Montanide, given subcutaneously with topical imiquimod. Newly diagnosed WHO grade 3 or 4 IDH1-mutant astrocytomas showing loss of nuclear ATRX were present in the donors. The samples were drawn from NOA16, a multicentre, single-arm, open-label phase I trial in Germany that tested a mutant IDH1 peptide vaccine in humans for the first time. Genomic DNA for TCRB sequencing was isolated from EDTA blood with the DNeasy Blood and Tissue Kit. Trimming takes 5 bases from V and 3 bases from J, and the germline ends sit 7 bases apart. The cysteine opens and the phenylalanine closes a CDR3 of 11 amino acids. The kept DNA is CDR3 alone, 33 bases in frame from the first base. The germline V gene (reference sequence) specifies DFQATT as CDR1 and SNEGSKA as CDR2. Library creation used the immunoSEQ multiplex PCR assay. Rearranged TCR beta chain sequences were amplified using the hsTCRB Kit according to the manufacturer's protocol. An Illumina MiSeq was used to sequence the TCRB libraries. Concerning the study's data processing: Demultiplexing, trimming and gene mapping were performed with the kit vendor's proprietary platform. Here the immuneACCESS table is served through TCRdb, limited to in-frame sequences with V and J called. Missing clones are a known gap in these copies; in checked studies unresolved V genes cover under half, and the rest lacks a known reason. V and J calls and clone size follow that table, whereas D and trimming were derived from the DNA. The sample yields about 28,000 clones; more than 80% were counted once. Around 18% of the sample comes from the top ten.

The sequencing used PBMCs, collected from a glioma patient whose treatment included an IDH1 peptide vaccine. The sequence was collected from a man between 18 and 35 years old with glioma. The chain was built from TRBV20-1 and TRBJ1-1; the D segment cannot be called with confidence. In nucleotides, the sequence is TGCAGTGCTCGGAGGGACACTGAAGCTTTCTTT. It is translated as CSARRDTEAFF.